Listed below are T cell receptor beta chains from one sample, sequenced in a study of T cell responses to AZD1222 COVID-19 vaccine. The repertoire was sequenced with immunoSEQ multiplex PCR; TCRdb's copy has only in-frame clones and lacks some. The repertoire holds 72,000 or so clones, with around 87% as singletons. This sample comprised peripheral blood, obtained on day 0 of AZD1222 vaccination. These receptors were obtained from an adult in good health. Both conserved end residues are part of each CDR3. Fields, in order: clone size, J gene, D gene, V gene, CDR3 protein, CDR3 DNA. The D gene is left open where the match is weak. Only some rows state a clone size, as once, few, many or a class for expanded clones.

NA	TRBJ1-1	NA	TRBV6-6	CASSYSGVEAFF	TGTGCCAGCAGTTACTCGGGTGTGGAAGCTTTCTTT
few	TRBJ2-6	NA	TRBV14	CASSQEGNIRRSSGANVLTF	TGTGCCAGCAGCCAAGAGGGCAATATTAGGCGAAGCTCTGGGGCCAACGTCCTGACTTTC
NA	TRBJ1-2	NA	TRBV3-1/TRBV3-2	CASSHHTRGAYGYTF	TGTGCCAGCAGCCACCATACTCGGGGGGCCTATGGCTACACCTTC
NA	TRBJ1-5	TRBD1	TRBV5-5	CASSSTGGGNQPQHF	TGTGCCAGCAGCTCTACAGGGGGCGGCAATCAGCCCCAGCATTTT
NA	TRBJ1-1	TRBD1	TRBV18	CASSVGQGYTEAFF	TGTGCCAGCTCAGTCGGACAGGGGTACACTGAAGCTTTCTTT
NA	TRBJ1-1	NA	TRBV2	CASSEPGNTEAFF	TGTGCCAGCAGTGAACCAGGGAACACTGAAGCTTTCTTT
NA	TRBJ2-5	TRBD2	TRBV7-6	CASSSQAGTYAGETQYF	TGTGCCAGCAGCTCCCAAGCGGGAACATATGCAGGAGAGACCCAGTACTTC
NA	TRBJ1-5	TRBD1	TRBV19	CASSTTGGQQPQHF	TGTGCCAGTAGTACCACAGGGGGACAACAGCCCCAGCATTTT
NA	TRBJ2-1	TRBD1	TRBV5-1	CASSPEGQGSGKEQFF	TGCGCCAGCAGCCCAGAGGGACAGGGCTCGGGAAAGGAGCAGTTCTTC
NA	TRBJ2-7	NA	TRBV10-2	CASKNAGTYEQYF	TGCGCCAGCAAAAATGCTGGAACCTACGAGCAGTACTTC
NA	TRBJ1-1	NA	TRBV11-3	CASSLATRRPEAFF	TGTGCCAGCAGCTTAGCCACCAGGCGCCCTGAAGCTTTCTTT
NA	TRBJ2-5	NA	TRBV12-3/TRBV12-4	CASSLVSGETQYF	TGTGCCAGCAGTTTAGTGAGTGGAGAGACCCAGTACTTC
once	TRBJ2-7	NA	TRBV3-1/TRBV3-2	CASSQAPGSSYEQYF	TGTGCCAGCAGCCAAGCCCCGGGTTCGTCCTACGAGCAGTACTTC
NA	TRBJ1-2	NA	TRBV14	CASSQGGEAGRNYGYTF	TGTGCCAGCAGCCAAGGGGGGGAGGCAGGCCGTAACTATGGCTACACCTTC
few	TRBJ2-3	NA	TRBV27	CASSPRRAADTQYF	TGTGCCAGCAGTCCCCGGCGGGCGGCAGATACGCAGTATTTT
NA	TRBJ2-2	NA	TRBV3-1/TRBV3-2	CASSQGGSGGELFF	TGTGCCAGCAGCCAAGGCGGGTCGGGCGGGGAGCTGTTTTTT
NA	TRBJ1-3	NA	TRBV29-1	CSAAQGGGDTIYF	TGCAGCGCAGCGCAAGGCGGTGGGGACACCATATATTTT
once	TRBJ1-4	NA	TRBV19	CASSLNEKLFF	TGTGCCAGTAGCCTTAATGAAAAACTGTTTTTT
NA	TRBJ1-1	NA	TRBV11-3	CASSSGAGYTEAFF	TGTGCCAGCAGCTCCGGGGCCGGATACACTGAAGCTTTCTTT
once	TRBJ2-5	TRBD2	TRBV2	CASSSGQETQYF	TGTGCCAGCTCTAGCGGCCAAGAGACCCAGTACTTC
NA	TRBJ1-5	NA	TRBV12-3/TRBV12-4	CASSYSNQPQHF	TGTGCCAGCAGCTATAGCAATCAGCCCCAGCATTTT
NA	TRBJ2-5	TRBD1	TRBV11-2	CASSFDRGSETQYF	TGTGCCAGCAGCTTTGACAGGGGTTCGGAGACCCAGTACTTC
NA	TRBJ1-2	NA	TRBV18	CASSPPLGSYGYTF	TGTGCCAGCTCACCACCTTTGGGAAGCTATGGCTACACCTTC
once	TRBJ2-1	TRBD2	TRBV28	CASMREVTYNEQFF	TGTGCCAGCATGCGGGAGGTCACCTACAATGAGCAGTTCTTC
NA	TRBJ1-1	NA	TRBV6-5	CASSYSDNMNTEAFF	TGTGCCAGCAGTTACTCGGATAACATGAACACTGAAGCTTTCTTT
NA	TRBJ1-5	TRBD1	TRBV6-5	CASNNWDRNQPQHF	TGTGCCAGCAACAATTGGGACAGAAATCAGCCCCAGCATTTT
NA	TRBJ1-2	TRBD1	TRBV11-3	CASSPTGIGYGYTF	TGTGCCAGCAGCCCGACAGGGATTGGTTATGGCTACACCTTC
NA	TRBJ1-5	NA	TRBV6-5	CASSYSYRDGPQHF	TGTGCCAGCAGTTACTCGTATCGGGACGGGCCCCAGCATTTT
NA	TRBJ1-2	NA	TRBV9	CASSVDESSFYGYTF	TGTGCCAGCAGCGTAGACGAGTCGTCTTTCTATGGCTACACCTTC
NA	TRBJ1-5	NA	TRBV6-5	CASSYVSTPSDQPQHF	TGTGCCAGCAGTTACGTCTCAACCCCGAGCGATCAGCCCCAGCATTTT
NA	TRBJ2-2	NA	TRBV10-3	CAISPREAVNTGELFF	TGTGCCATCAGTCCCCGGGAAGCGGTGAACACCGGGGAGCTGTTTTTT
NA	TRBJ1-4	NA	TRBV7-9	CASSFSGVEGEKLFF	TGTGCCAGCAGCTTCTCCGGGGTAGAGGGTGAAAAACTGTTTTTT
NA	TRBJ1-2	TRBD1	TRBV9	CASSAGQDYGYTF	TGTGCCAGCAGCGCGGGACAGGACTATGGCTACACCTTC
NA	TRBJ1-1	NA	TRBV20-1	CSASRPGSPMNTEAFF	TGCAGTGCTAGTCGCCCGGGGTCGCCTATGAACACTGAAGCTTTCTTT
NA	TRBJ1-6	NA	TRBV3-1/TRBV3-2	CASSQGGADVPLHF	TGTGCCAGCAGCCAAGGAGGGGCGGACGTGCCCCTCCACTTT
NA	TRBJ2-1	TRBD2	TRBV7-8	CASSLGLAGVSYNEQFF	TGTGCCAGCAGCCTCGGACTAGCGGGAGTTTCCTACAATGAGCAGTTCTTC
NA	TRBJ1-5	TRBD1	TRBV19	CASGQGFDQPQHF	TGTGCCTCGGGACAGGGTTTCGATCAGCCCCAGCATTTT
NA	TRBJ1-4	NA	TRBV2	CASSAQGRATNEKLFF	TGTGCCAGCAGTGCACAGGGCCGTGCAACTAATGAAAAACTGTTTTTT
few	TRBJ1-3	NA	TRBV5-6	CASSPRWGSGNTIYF	TGTGCCAGCAGCCCACGCTGGGGCTCTGGAAACACCATATATTTT
NA	TRBJ1-3	NA	TRBV12-5	CAAGSALRNTIYF	TGTGCTGCCGGGTCAGCGTTGAGGAACACCATATATTTT
NA	TRBJ1-1	NA	TRBV4-3	CASSQQGRAEAFF	TGCGCCAGCAGCCAACAGGGGCGAGCTGAAGCTTTCTTT
NA	TRBJ2-7	NA	TRBV5-6	CASSSSGTTYEQYF	TGTGCCAGCAGCTCCTCCGGGACCACCTACGAGCAGTACTTC
NA	TRBJ2-5	NA	TRBV10-3	CAISVEGETETQYF	TGTGCCATCAGTGTCGAGGGAGAGACAGAGACCCAGTACTTC
NA	TRBJ2-4	TRBD2	TRBV5-4	CASSLGGRENIQYF	TGTGCCAGCAGCTTGGGCGGGAGGGAAAACATTCAGTACTTC
NA	TRBJ1-2	NA	TRBV29-1	CSVRENRAYVGYTF	TGCAGCGTTAGGGAGAACAGGGCGTACGTGGGCTACACCTTC
NA	TRBJ1-5	NA	TRBV2	CASSQVTGEPQHF	TGTGCCAGCAGTCAGGTCACCGGGGAGCCCCAGCATTTT
NA	TRBJ1-3	NA	TRBV3-1/TRBV3-2	CASSQDGRVNTIYF	TGTGCCAGCAGCCAAGACGGCAGGGTAAACACCATATATTTT
few	TRBJ1-3	NA	TRBV4-2	CASSLGRSGNTIYF	TGTGCCAGCAGCCTAGGACGGTCTGGAAACACCATATATTTT
NA	TRBJ1-3	NA	TRBV25-1	CASRSSGNTIYF	TGTGCCTCCCGGAGCTCTGGAAACACCATATATTTT
once	TRBJ1-5	NA	TRBV5-1	CASSLKGENQPQHF	TGCGCCAGCAGCTTAAAGGGGGAGAATCAGCCCCAGCATTTT
NA	TRBJ2-4	NA	TRBV15	CATSRPQSIQYF	TGTGCCACCAGCAGACCCCAGTCCATTCAGTACTTC